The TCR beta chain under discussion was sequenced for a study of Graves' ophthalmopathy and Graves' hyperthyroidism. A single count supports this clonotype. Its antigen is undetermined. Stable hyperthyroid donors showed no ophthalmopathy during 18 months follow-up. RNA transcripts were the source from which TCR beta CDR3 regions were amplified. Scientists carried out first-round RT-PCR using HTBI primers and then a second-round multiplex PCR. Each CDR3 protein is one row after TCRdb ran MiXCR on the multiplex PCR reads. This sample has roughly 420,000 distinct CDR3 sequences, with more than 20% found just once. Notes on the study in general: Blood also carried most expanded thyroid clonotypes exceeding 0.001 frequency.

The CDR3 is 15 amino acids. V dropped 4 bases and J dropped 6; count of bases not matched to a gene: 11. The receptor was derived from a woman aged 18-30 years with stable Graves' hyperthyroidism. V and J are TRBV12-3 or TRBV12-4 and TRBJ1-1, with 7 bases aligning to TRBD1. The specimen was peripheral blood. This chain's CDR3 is CASSSLTRQGPEAFF. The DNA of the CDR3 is TGTGCCAGCAGTTCCCTAACTCGACAGGGTCCTGAAGCTTTCTTT.